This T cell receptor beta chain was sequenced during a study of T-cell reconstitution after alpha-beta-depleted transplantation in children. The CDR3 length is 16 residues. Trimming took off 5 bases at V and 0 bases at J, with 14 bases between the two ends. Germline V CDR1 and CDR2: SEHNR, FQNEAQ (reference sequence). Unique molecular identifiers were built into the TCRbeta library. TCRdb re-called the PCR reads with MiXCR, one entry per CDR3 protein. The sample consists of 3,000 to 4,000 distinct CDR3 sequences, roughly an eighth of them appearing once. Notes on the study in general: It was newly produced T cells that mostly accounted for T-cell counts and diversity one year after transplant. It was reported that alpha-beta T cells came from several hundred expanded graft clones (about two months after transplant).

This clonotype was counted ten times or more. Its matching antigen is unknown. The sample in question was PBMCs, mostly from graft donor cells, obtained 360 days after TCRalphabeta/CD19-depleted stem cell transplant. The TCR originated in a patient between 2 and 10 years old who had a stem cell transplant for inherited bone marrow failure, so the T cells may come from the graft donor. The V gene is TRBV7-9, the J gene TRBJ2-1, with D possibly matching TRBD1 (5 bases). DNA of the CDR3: TGTGCCAGCAGCGCGCCCAGACAGAGCTCCTACAATGAGCAGTTCTTC. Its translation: CASSAPRQSSYNEQFF.